This T cell receptor beta chain emerged from a study of blood T cell repertoires in COVID-19. About the study: COVID-19 samples, acute and convalescent, were from the United States, Italy and Spain.

Germline CDR1 is SGHTA and CDR2 is FQGNSA. This CDR3 region has 16 residues. V shed 4 bases and J shed 2 bases, with 15 bases lying between them. Original processing notes: Amplification of reference gene primers provided the estimated nucleated cell counts. Sequencing used immunoSEQ multiplex PCR; TCRdb keeps in-frame clones, though not all of them. D and trimming were read from the DNA, whereas the V and J calls and clone size are those reported in that table. Of about 280,000 clones listed, roughly 88% are singletons. The TCR comes from a woman aged 70 to 79 with acute or convalescent COVID-19. The chain recombines TRBV7-2 with TRBJ1-5; maybe TRBD1 (6 bases). Sequenced sample: peripheral blood. The CDR3 region has the DNA TGTGCCAGCAGCTGGATTGGGGGCTATGGCAATCAGCCCCAGCATTTT. It codes for CASSWIGGYGNQPQHF.